This T cell receptor (beta chain) was recovered during a study of shared clonotypes between healthy human individuals. Whole-study results and caveats: Sorted-subset sequencing, rarefaction showed, was incomplete despite large depth.

J lost 1 base, V lost 5 bases, and 13 bases had no gene match. Germline V CDR1 and CDR2: SEHNR, FQNEAQ (reference sequence). The CDR3 spans 18 residues. An even split of each subset's genomic DNA across several immunoSEQ plates was performed. Using immunoSEQ multiplex PCR, the repertoire was profiled, and TCRdb retains in-frame clones only, with some absent. The table has millions of clones, 85% to 95% seen once. Of note for this clone: Its target is unknown.

The sequence was obtained from a man younger than 30 in good health. Some clones in this sample may be carry-over from other donors' samples. The V and J genes are TRBV7-9 and TRBJ2-1; TRBD2 matches 8 bases. Source material: naive CD4+ T cells from PBMCs. As for subset: CD45RA+ positively selected. In nucleotides, the CDR3 is TGTGCCAGCAGCCCATGGGGAGCGGGAGAGCGGTCCTACAATGAGCAGTTCTTC. It codes for CASSPWGAGERSYNEQFF.